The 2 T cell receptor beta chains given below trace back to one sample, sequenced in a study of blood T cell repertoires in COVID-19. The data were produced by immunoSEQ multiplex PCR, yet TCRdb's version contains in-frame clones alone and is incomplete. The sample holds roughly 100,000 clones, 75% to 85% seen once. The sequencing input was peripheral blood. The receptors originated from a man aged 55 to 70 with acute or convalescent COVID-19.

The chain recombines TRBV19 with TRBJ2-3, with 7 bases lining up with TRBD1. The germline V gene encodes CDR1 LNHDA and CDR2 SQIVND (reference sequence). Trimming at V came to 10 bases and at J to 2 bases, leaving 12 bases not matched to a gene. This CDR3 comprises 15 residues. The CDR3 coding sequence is TGTGCCACCCAATCCCGGGACAGATCCACAGATACGCAGTATTTT. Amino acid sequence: CATQSRDRSTDTQYF.

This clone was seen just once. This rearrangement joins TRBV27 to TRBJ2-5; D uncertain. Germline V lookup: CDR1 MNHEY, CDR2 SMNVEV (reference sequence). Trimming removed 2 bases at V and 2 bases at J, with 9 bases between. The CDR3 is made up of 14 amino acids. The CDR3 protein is CASSLGGDQETQYF. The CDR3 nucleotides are TGTGCCAGCAGTTTAGGCGGAGATCAAGAGACCCAGTACTTC.